Described below is a single T cell receptor beta chain sequence and its context. Its antigen remains unknown. Mismatch with germline at one junction end may stem from a read error. This record comes from a study of cytomegalovirus exposure and HLA in healthy donors. Study outcomes and limitations: Reportedly, diagnosis of cytomegalovirus status by the classifier showed high specificity and sensitivity. Certain sequence variants were highly shared and formed a cluster, and this cluster was likely a sequencing artifact. Presence/absence analyses treated sequencing depth as roughly uniform across donors.

The germline gives CDR1 SGHNT, CDR2 YYREEE (reference sequence). The length of the CDR3 is 18 residues. PCR was performed using 60 Vbeta and 13 Jbeta primers. Data came from immunoSEQ multiplex PCR; TCRdb stores just in-frame clones and leaves some out. The sample lists 130,000 or so clones, 75% to 90% occurring once. The TCR was taken from a woman aged 45 to 65 in good health and CMV-seropositive. This sequence joins TRBV5-4 and TRBJ2-4; 12 bases align to TRBD2. The material sequenced was PBMCs. CDR3 loop: CASSLTLAGGPQGNSQYF. The DNA for the CDR3 is TGTGCCAGCAGCTTGACTCTAGCGGGGGGGCCTCAGGGAAACAGTCAGTACTTC.